This TCR beta chain was documented in a study of shared T cell receptors in the human thymus. The J segment lost 1 base and the V segment lost 4 bases, leaving 19 bases of the junction unmatched. Germline assignment: CDR1 SGDLS and CDR2 YYNGEE. The CDR3 extends over 21 amino acids. TCRdb keeps only in-frame clones here, not all; method: immunoSEQ multiplex PCR. In the table there are around 340,000 clones, 95% of which are singletons. Material: thymocytes. This TCR came from a human donor. The genes are TRBV9 and TRBJ2-3; 12 bases map to TRBD2. CDR3: CASSPKLLAGGGSVGTDTQYF. CDR3 DNA: TGTGCCAGCAGCCCAAAATTACTAGCGGGAGGAGGGTCAGTGGGCACAGATACGCAGTATTTT.